The subject of this entry is one T cell receptor beta chain. The record originates from a study of T cell responses to AZD1222 COVID-19 vaccine. The length of the CDR3 is 15 residues. The germline V gene has CDR1 MDHEN and CDR2 SYDVKM. V dropped 1 base and J dropped 8; count of bases not matched to a gene: 10. Using immunoSEQ multiplex PCR, the repertoire was profiled, and TCRdb retains in-frame clones only, with some absent. The table lists some 170,000 clones, approximately 93% of them singletons. J is TRBJ1-2 and V is TRBV28, with 7 positions matching TRBD1. The material was peripheral blood, obtained on day 0 of AZD1222 vaccination. The clonotype comes from an adult in good health. The DNA for the CDR3 is TGTGCCAGCAGTTTATTGAGGGGGCTGGAGGACGGCTACACCTTC. This translates into CASSLLRGLEDGYTF.